The 17 T cell receptor beta chains below were found in one sample sequenced in a study of blood T cell repertoires in COVID-19. Repertoires were generated with immunoSEQ multiplex PCR, while TCRdb's copy carries only in-frame clones and drops some. The sample lists 70,000 or so clones, around nine tenths occurring once. Sequencing was performed on peripheral blood. All receptors derive from a human donor in a cohort sampled during active COVID-19.

This clone turned up a few times. The rearrangement links TRBV5-1 to TRBJ1-4; 7 nucleotides line up with TRBD1. V was pared by 1 base and J by 5 bases, with 5 bases of the junction left unmatched. The CDR3 consists of 15 residues. From germline, CDR1 is SGHRS and CDR2 YFSETQ. Here the CDR3 reads CASSLSADRNEKLFF. The CDR3 DNA sequence: TGCGCCAGCAGCTTGTCAGCGGACAGGAATGAAAAACTGTTTTTT.

V usage is TRBV20-1 and J usage is TRBJ2-3; the match to TRBD1 covers 7 bases. Germline assignment: CDR1 DFQATT and CDR2 SNEGSKA (reference sequence). The J segment lost 12 bases and the V segment lost 6 bases, leaving 9 bases of the junction unmatched. The CDR3 has 11 residues. CDR3 bases: TGCAGTGCGGCTCCGGGACAGCCCCAGTATTTT. Translating it yields CSAAPGQPQYF.

In this sample, this clone turned up once. This chain joins TRBV27 and TRBJ1-1, with 9 bases fitting TRBD1. Germline V gives CDR1 MNHEY, CDR2 SMNVEV (reference sequence). J lost 3 bases, V lost 4 bases, and 6 bases had no gene match. The CDR3 extends over 15 amino acids. CDR3 coding DNA: TGTGCCAGCAGTTCGATGACAGGGGGGGACACTGAAGCTTTCTTT. Translation: CASSSMTGGDTEAFF.

V is TRBV6-1 and J is TRBJ2-5, with 10 bases lining up with TRBD2. The CDR3 has 16 residues. J was trimmed by 1 base and V by 0 bases; bases with no gene match: 2. Germline-derived CDR1 and CDR2 are MNHNS and SASEGT. CDR3 sequence (DNA): TGTGCCAGCAGTGAAGCCACTAGCGGGGCCCAAGAGACCCAGTACTTC. Amino acids: CASSEATSGAQETQYF.

This clone was counted once. The rearrangement joins TRBV24-1 to TRBJ2-3, with D maybe TRBD1 (6 bases). V lost 3 bases and J lost 3, with 15 bases in between. Germline V gives CDR1 KGHDR, CDR2 SFDVKD. The CDR3 runs 16 residues. This chain's CDR3 is CATSDLAGEATDTQYF. For the CDR3, the DNA is TGTGCCACCAGTGATCTCGCAGGGGAAGCGACAGATACGCAGTATTTT.

V is TRBV21-1 and J is TRBJ2-4; the table's D call TRBD1 went unverified against the DNA. TRBV21-1 is a known pseudogene. This CDR3 contains 13 residues. The CDR3 nucleotides are TGTGCCAGCAGCACGGGACAGGGAAACATTCAGTACTTC. It yields the protein CASSTGQGNIQYF.

The chain employs TRBV28 and TRBJ1-5, with 7 bases lining up with TRBD1. The CDR3 is 16 residues long. CDR1 and CDR2 from the germline V gene are MDHEN and SYDVKM. V gave up 2 bases and J gave up 7 bases; unmatched junction bases: 11. CDR3 DNA: TGTGCCAGCAGTTTAACCCGGACACTCAGGGGGCAGCCCCAGCATTTT. Its protein product is CASSLTRTLRGQPQHF.

Details on this clone: At the DNA level, this CDR3 is encoded by other sequences in the same sample as well. The V gene is TRBV19, the J gene TRBJ2-1; 11 bases match TRBD2. Trimming at V came to 5 bases and at J to 4 bases, leaving 4 bases not matched to a gene. Germline V gene data show CDR1 as LNHDA and CDR2 as SQIVND (reference sequence). The CDR3 loop spans 15 amino acids. DNA for the CDR3: TGTGCCAGTAGTTCCGGGACTAGCGGATACAATGAGCAGTTCTTC. Its translation: CASSSGTSGYNEQFF. The full variable domain, its missing parts supplied by reference TRBV19 and TRBJ2-1, is DGGITQSPKYLFRKEGQNVTLSCEQNLNHDAMYWYRQDPGQGLRLIYYSQIVNDFQKGDIAEGYSVSREKKESFPLTVTSAQKNPTAFYLCASSSGTSGYNEQFFGPGTRLTVL.

This sequence joins TRBV7-2 and TRBJ1-6, with D perhaps TRBD1 (5 bases). Trimming removed 1 base from V and 6 bases from J, with 10 bases in between. Germline V CDR1 and CDR2: SGHTA, FQGNSA. The CDR3 totals 15 residues. The CDR3 here is CASSLGGVANSPLHF. DNA for the CDR3: TGTGCCAGCAGCTTAGGGGGGGTAGCTAATTCACCCCTCCACTTT. Filled out from reference TRBV7-2 and TRBJ1-6, the complete variable domain reads GAGVSQSPSNKVTEKGKDVELRCDPISGHTALYWYRQSLGQGLEFLIYFQGNSAPDKSGLPSDRFSAERTGGSVSTLTIQRTQQEDSAVYLCASSLGGVANSPLHFGNGTRLTVT.

This chain joins TRBV5-1 and TRBJ2-1; TRBD2 matches 8 bases. V lost 4 bases, J lost 7 bases, and 7 bases stayed unmatched. Germline CDR1 reads SGHRS; CDR2 reads YFSETQ. The CDR3 runs to 14 residues. The CDR3 coding sequence is TGCGCCAGCAGCCCGACTAGCGCCCTAAATGAGCAGTTCTTC. The encoded protein is CASSPTSALNEQFF.

The chain combines TRBV5-1 with TRBJ2-7; 7 nucleotides line up with TRBD1. From germline, CDR1 is SGHRS and CDR2 YFSETQ. V lost 5 bases, J lost 0 bases, and 5 bases stayed unmatched. The CDR3 totals 14 residues. The CDR3 is CASSPQGVSYEQYF. The DNA of the CDR3 is TGCGCCAGCAGTCCGCAGGGGGTCTCCTACGAGCAGTACTTC.

This rearrangement joins TRBV5-1 to TRBJ1-4; a possible D gene is TRBD1 (5 bases). This CDR3 has 17 amino acids. Trimming stripped 0 bases from V and 6 bases from J, with 18 bases between. In germline, CDR1 is SGHRS, CDR2 YFSETQ. CDR3 region: CASSLGGTAGSDEKLFF. DNA of the CDR3: TGCGCCAGCAGCTTGGGAGGGACGGCCGGGAGTGATGAAAAACTGTTTTTT.

V and J are TRBV7-2 and TRBJ2-4; TRBD2 might be the D (5 bases). From germline, CDR1 is SGHTA and CDR2 FQGNSA. V was pared by 4 bases and J by 9 bases, with 16 bases between. The CDR3 is made up of 14 amino acids. The CDR3 region has the DNA TGTGCCAGCAGCTCCTCTGCCCGTCGGGGCATTCAGTACTTC. This sequence encodes CASSSSARRGIQYF.

V is TRBV5-4 and J is TRBJ2-3; D may be TRBD1 (6 bases). Germline lookup yields CDR1 SGHNT and CDR2 YYREEE (reference sequence). Trimming took 1 base from V and 2 from J, leaving 14 bases between them. The CDR3 length is 16 residues. The DNA for the CDR3 is TGTGCCAGCAGCTTGAGCTGGGGGCAACACACAGATACGCAGTATTTT. Protein sequence: CASSLSWGQHTDTQYF.

The chain uses TRBV15 and TRBJ1-5; D not certain. CDR3 length equals 16 residues. The V and J ends lost 1 base and 1 base respectively, with 11 bases between them. Germline lookup yields CDR1 LNHNV and CDR2 YYDKDF (reference sequence). The CDR3 bases are TGTGCCACCAGCAGAGGCGGGCTAACGAGCAATCAGCCCCAGCATTTT. It codes for CATSRGGLTSNQPQHF. The full variable domain, completed using reference TRBV15 and TRBJ1-5, is DAMVIQNPRYQVTQFGKPVTLSCSQTLNHNVMYWYQQKSSQAPKLLFHYYDKDFNNEADTPDNFQSRRPNTSFCFLDIRSPGLGDTAMYLCATSRGGLTSNQPQHFGDGTRLSIL.

The chain is built from TRBV7-2 and TRBJ2-7; D uncertain. V was trimmed by 5 bases and J by 0 bases, leaving 2 bases between them. CDR3 size: 11 residues. From germline, CDR1 is SGHTA and CDR2 FQGNSA. As DNA, the CDR3 is TGTGCCAGCAGCCACTCCTACGAGCAGTACTTC. This codes for CASSHSYEQYF.

The chain combines TRBV7-9 with TRBJ2-3; 11 bases align to TRBD2. Germline values: CDR1 SEHNR, CDR2 FQNEAQ (reference sequence). The J segment lost 2 bases and the V segment lost 0 bases, leaving 4 bases of the junction unmatched. The CDR3 runs 17 residues. The CDR3 is CASSLARGLADTDTQYF. CDR3 sequence (DNA): TGTGCCAGCAGCTTAGCTAGGGGACTAGCGGACACAGATACGCAGTATTTT.